These 20 T cell receptor beta chains originate from one sample sequenced in a study of blood T cells in healthy people across ages. A second 7 to 11 cycle PCR used barcoded and J-beta primers. TCRdb re-derived calls from the 5' RACE reads in MiXCR, one entry per CDR3 protein. The profile shows fewer than 2,000,000 distinct CDR3 sequences, approximately 39% of them singletons. Sequenced input: blood. The receptors originated from a human donor in good health.

The table lists this clonotype with a few counts. This chain uses TRBV9 with TRBJ2-7; D gene unclear. CDR3 length equals 12 residues. Germline-derived CDR1 and CDR2 are SGDLS and YYNGEE. V gave up 6 bases and J gave up 2 bases, with 9 bases separating them. As DNA, the CDR3 is TGTGCCAGCAACAACCCACCCTACGAGCAGTACTTC. Translation gives CASNNPPYEQYF.

Many counts were recorded for this clonotype. The chain is built from TRBV10-3 and TRBJ2-7, with unresolved D. CDR1 is ENHRY, CDR2 SYGVKD, per germline. This CDR3 contains 13 residues. Between the trimmed V and J ends, which lost 4 bases and 2 bases, there was a span of 9 bases. The CDR3 spells CAISVKKAYEQYF. CDR3 nucleotide sequence: TGTGCCATCAGTGTAAAAAAGGCCTACGAGCAGTACTTC.

The chain has TRBV29-1 and TRBJ2-5; 7 positions agree with TRBD1. Per germline, CDR1 SQVTM and CDR2 ANQGSEA. This CDR3 has 13 residues. The V gene end was trimmed by 7 bases and the J gene end by 5 bases; junction bases not matched to a gene: 10. DNA for the CDR3: TGCAGCGCAGGGGGTTCCTTCGGGGAGACCCAGTACTTC. Its protein product is CSAGGSFGETQYF. The entire variable domain, with the rest obtained from reference TRBV29-1 and TRBJ2-5, is as follows: SAVISQKPSRDICQRGTSLTIQCQVDSQVTMMFWYRQQPGQSLTLIATANQGSEATYESGFVIDKFPISRPNLTFSTLTVSNMSPEDSSIYLCSAGGSFGETQYFGPGTRLLVL.

The chain has TRBV27 and TRBJ2-7, with a possible D match to TRBD1 (5 bases). The CDR3 spans 14 residues. With 4 bases removed from V and 2 bases from J, the gap between germline ends came to 12 bases. The germline V gene has CDR1 MNHEY and CDR2 SMNVEV (reference sequence). The CDR3 protein is CASSYFQGAYEQYF. In DNA form, the CDR3 reads TGTGCCAGCAGTTACTTCCAGGGTGCCTACGAGCAGTACTTC.

This chain uses TRBV12-3 or TRBV12-4 with TRBJ1-5; D uncertain. Trimming shortened V by 5 bases and J by 3 bases, and 11 bases separated the two germline ends. The CDR3 extends over 14 amino acids. CDR3 DNA sequence: TGTGCCAGCAGTCTGAGTAATTTCAATCAGCCCCAGCATTTT. This translates into CASSLSNFNQPQHF.

This clonotype came up a few times. V gene TRBV15 combines with J gene TRBJ1-1; D remains ambiguous. This CDR3 region has 14 residues. The germline CDR1 and CDR2 sequences are LNHNV and YYDKDF (reference sequence). V lost 0 bases to trimming and J lost 8 bases, with 13 bases between them. The CDR3 reads CATSRDLAQEEAFF. The CDR3 nucleotides are TGTGCCACCAGCAGAGATCTAGCCCAGGAGGAAGCTTTCTTT. Using reference TRBV15 and TRBJ1-1 for the parts outside the CDR3, the full variable domain is DAMVIQNPRYQVTQFGKPVTLSCSQTLNHNVMYWYQQKSSQAPKLLFHYYDKDFNNEADTPDNFQSRRPNTSFCFLDIRSPGLGDTAMYLCATSRDLAQEEAFFGQGTRLTVV.

This clonotype was picked up many times. The genes are TRBV28 and TRBJ2-7; TRBD1 matches 8 bases. The CDR3 is 12 amino acids. V lost 6 bases to trimming and J lost 4 bases; unmatched junction nucleotides: 2. Germline-derived CDR1 and CDR2 are MDHEN and SYDVKM. The CDR3 sequence is CASRRQGYEQYF. CDR3 bases: TGTGCCAGCAGAAGACAGGGGTACGAGCAGTACTTC.

This sequence joins TRBV7-2 and TRBJ1-5; D remains ambiguous. Germline values: CDR1 SGHTA, CDR2 FQGNSA. CDR3 length equals 15 residues. V was shortened by 1 base and J by 3 bases, with 10 bases between the two germline ends. The CDR3 sequence is CASSLGRHTNQPQHF. The DNA for the CDR3 is TGTGCCAGCAGCTTAGGGAGACACACCAATCAGCCCCAGCATTTT.

This clonotype showed up just a few times. This rearrangement joins TRBV6-2 or TRBV6-3 to TRBJ2-7, with TRBD1 matching 10 bases. This CDR3 is built from 15 residues. Germline CDR1 reads MNHEY; CDR2 reads SVGEGT. With 8 bases clipped from V and 6 bases from J, the junction kept 13 bases outside the gene matches. CDR3 protein: CASGSVGTGVSEQYF. In nucleotides, the CDR3 is TGTGCCAGCGGAAGTGTCGGGACAGGGGTTTCCGAGCAGTACTTC.

V and J are TRBV20-1 and TRBJ2-4; 13 nucleotides line up with TRBD2. V trimming: 3 bases; J trimming: 1 base; junction bases outside the gene matches: 6. The CDR3 covers 17 residues. Germline V gene lookup returns CDR1 DFQATT and CDR2 SNEGSKA (reference sequence). In DNA form, the CDR3 reads TGCAGTGCTAGTATCGGGACTAGCGGGGAGGCCAAAAACATTCAGTACTTC. As protein: CSASIGTSGEAKNIQYF.

The chain joins TRBV10-3 to TRBJ2-1; 8 nucleotides agree with TRBD1. This CDR3 has 14 residues. Losses at the gene ends were 6 bases for V and 10 bases for J; bases not matched to a gene: 11. CDR1 and CDR2 from the germline V gene are ENHRY and SYGVKD. The CDR3 sequence is CAISNQDRGGEQFF. The CDR3 region has the DNA TGTGCCATCAGCAATCAAGACAGGGGTGGCGAGCAGTTCTTC.

This chain connects TRBV21-1 to TRBJ2-5; TRBD1 was called by the table and not checked on the DNA. TRBV21-1 is listed as a pseudogene. This CDR3 is 18 amino acids long. The CDR3 nucleotides are TGTGCCAGCAGCGACAAGAAGGGGCCAGGGTGGCAATTTGAAGAGCAGTACTTC. Its translation: CASSDKKGPGWQFEEQYF.

This clonotype was picked up a small number of times. This chain links TRBV7-2 with TRBJ1-1; the D is unclear. The CDR3 covers 14 residues. V lost 1 base to trimming and J lost 2 bases, with 8 bases between them. CDR1 and CDR2 from the germline V gene are SGHTA and FQGNSA. The CDR3 coding sequence is TGTGCCAGCAGCTTAGGCAGATTTAACACTGAAGCTTTCTTT. It specifies CASSLGRFNTEAFF.

The genes are TRBV4-2 and TRBJ1-2; D unresolved. CDR3 length equals 15 residues. Germline CDR1 reads LGHNA; CDR2 reads YNFKEQ. V was shortened by 4 bases and J by 7 bases, with 19 bases between the two germline ends. The CDR3 reads CASSLKTPLDRGYTF. The DNA of the CDR3 is TGTGCCAGCAGCCTGAAGACACCACTCGATCGTGGCTACACCTTC.

The V gene is TRBV7-2, the J gene TRBJ1-5, with D perhaps matching TRBD1 (5 bases). The germline V and J ends were trimmed by 3 bases and 4 bases, with 13 bases remaining between them. CDR3 length equals 15 residues. Germline CDR1 is SGHTA and CDR2 is FQGNSA. DNA of the CDR3: TGTGCCAGCAGCTTGGGTCCGGGGCTTAATCAGCCCCAGCATTTT. Protein sequence: CASSLGPGLNQPQHF. Drawing the rest from reference TRBV7-2 and TRBJ1-5, the complete variable domain is GAGVSQSPSNKVTEKGKDVELRCDPISGHTALYWYRQSLGQGLEFLIYFQGNSAPDKSGLPSDRFSAERTGGSVSTLTIQRTQQEDSAVYLCASSLGPGLNQPQHFGDGTRLSIL.

This clonotype came up many times. The chain uses TRBV12-3 or TRBV12-4 and TRBJ2-3; D uncertain. Trimming pared 6 bases from V and 4 bases from J, leaving 14 bases between. This CDR3 has 14 residues. The CDR3 region has the DNA TGTGCCAGCAGCCCCTGGGGTCTGCCAGATACGCAGTATTTT. Protein: CASSPWGLPDTQYF.

This clonotype was recorded at least ten times. The chain links TRBV20-1 to TRBJ2-7; TRBD2 aligns across 7 bases. V dropped 6 bases and J dropped 2; count of bases not matched to a gene: 7. The CDR3 extends over 13 amino acids. Per the germline V gene, CDR1 is DFQATT and CDR2 is SNEGSKA (reference sequence). This chain's CDR3 is CSATGTTAYEQYF. The CDR3 region has the DNA TGCAGTGCGACCGGGACTACCGCCTACGAGCAGTACTTC.

This clonotype was counted once. The chain is built from TRBV29-1 and TRBJ2-2; 12 bases map to TRBD1. Trimming took 7 bases from V and 3 from J; bases not matched to a gene: 9. The CDR3 is 16 amino acids. CDR1 is SQVTM, CDR2 ANQGSEA, per germline. The CDR3 sequence: CSGGQGAFIDTGELFF. Here the CDR3 DNA reads TGCAGCGGGGGACAGGGGGCTTTCATTGACACCGGGGAGCTGTTTTTT.

This chain connects TRBV10-3 to TRBJ2-1; 7 positions agree with TRBD1. CDR3 length: 14 residues. The J segment lost 6 bases and the V segment lost 6 bases, leaving 8 bases of the junction unmatched. From germline, CDR1 is ENHRY and CDR2 SYGVKD. CDR3 bases: TGTGCCATCAGCGGGACAGAAAGGGTCAATGAGCAGTTCTTC. Translation: CAISGTERVNEQFF.

J is TRBJ2-3 and V is TRBV4-2; D remains unclear. The V end was cut by 0 bases, the J end by 1 base, with 11 bases between. The CDR3 sequence is 16 residues long. CDR1 is LGHNA, CDR2 YNFKEQ, per germline. The CDR3 nucleotides are TGTGCCAGCAGCCAAGAGAGTCGGGCGGGCACAGATACGCAGTATTTT. Its protein product is CASSQESRAGTDTQYF.